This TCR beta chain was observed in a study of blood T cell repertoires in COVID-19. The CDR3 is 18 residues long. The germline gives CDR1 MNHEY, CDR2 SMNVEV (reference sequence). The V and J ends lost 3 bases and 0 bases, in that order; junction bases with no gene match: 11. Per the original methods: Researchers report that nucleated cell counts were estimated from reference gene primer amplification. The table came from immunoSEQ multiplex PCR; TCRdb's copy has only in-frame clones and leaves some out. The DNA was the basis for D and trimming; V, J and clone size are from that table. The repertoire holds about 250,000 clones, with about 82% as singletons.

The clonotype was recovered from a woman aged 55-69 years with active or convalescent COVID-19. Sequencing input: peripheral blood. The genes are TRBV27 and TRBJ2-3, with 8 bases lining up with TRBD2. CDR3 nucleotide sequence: TGTGCCAGCAGTTTCTGGGCCCCCTTAGCGGGGAGCACAGATACGCAGTATTTT. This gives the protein CASSFWAPLAGSTDTQYF.